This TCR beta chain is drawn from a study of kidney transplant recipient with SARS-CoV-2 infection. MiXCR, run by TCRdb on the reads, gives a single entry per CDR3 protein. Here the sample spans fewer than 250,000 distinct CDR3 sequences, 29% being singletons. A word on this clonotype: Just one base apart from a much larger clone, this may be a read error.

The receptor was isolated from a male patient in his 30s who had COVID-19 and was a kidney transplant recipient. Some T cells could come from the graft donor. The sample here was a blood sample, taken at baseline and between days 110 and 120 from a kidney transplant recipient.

The DNA of the CDR3 is TGTGCCAGCAGTGGGGAAAGGGGTGAGCAGCTCTTC. Translating it yields CASSGERGEQLF. The chain uses TRBV2 and TRBJ2-1; tentatively, D is TRBD1 (5 bases). The length of the CDR3 is 12 residues. CDR1 is SNHLY, CDR2 FYNNEI, per germline.